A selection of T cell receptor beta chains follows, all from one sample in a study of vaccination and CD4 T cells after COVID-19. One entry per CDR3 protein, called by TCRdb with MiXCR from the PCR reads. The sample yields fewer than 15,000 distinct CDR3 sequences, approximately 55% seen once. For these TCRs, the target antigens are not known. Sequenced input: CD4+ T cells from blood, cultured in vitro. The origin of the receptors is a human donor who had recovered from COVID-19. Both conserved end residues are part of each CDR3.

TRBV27	CATGSASSYEQYF
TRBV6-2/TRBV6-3	CASSYDRGSGANVLTF
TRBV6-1	CASDMTGGNEQFF
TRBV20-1	CSSVLGAKETQYF
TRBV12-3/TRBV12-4	CASSLAPPQQPQHF
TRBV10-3	CAISGGTGSFEETQYF
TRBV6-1	CASSGGQGTYGYTF
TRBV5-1	CASSMGAVADTQYF
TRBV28	CASEPPGRGMTGELFF
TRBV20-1	CSARDSASGRARTGELFF
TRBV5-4	CASSLPDGGYEQYF
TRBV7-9	CASSSGSRTETQYF
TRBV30	CAWSRTSGSYEQYF
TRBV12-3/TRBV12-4	CASTEGGGHEQFF
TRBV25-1	CASRNRDSYEQYF
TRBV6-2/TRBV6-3	CASSPYNEQFF
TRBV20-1	CSASFGLVAGVIQETQYF
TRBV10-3	CAISGDRVNTEAFF
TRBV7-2	CASSFQETQYF
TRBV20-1	CSAREAENYGYTF
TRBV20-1	CSARDLRQDQETQYF
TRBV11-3	CASSLIPTPWTRGDTQYF
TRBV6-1	CASSQDSANTGELFF
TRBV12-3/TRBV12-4	CASLDSNTGELFF
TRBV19	CASTGVQGAGELFF
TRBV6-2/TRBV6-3	CASSIGQGQSAQHF
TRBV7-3	CASSRQGGEQYF
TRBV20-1	CSARDLLAGGEQYF
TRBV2	CASSELANPSYNEQFF
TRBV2	CASSEARREETQYF
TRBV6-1	CASAGEGAGEQYF
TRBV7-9	CASSFSGANVLTF
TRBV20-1	CSARDRLAGRETQYF
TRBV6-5	CASSYSKTGGDTGELFF
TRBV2	CASSLDRVSNQPQHF
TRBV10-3	CAISQGTDYGYTF
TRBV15	CATSRGTSGGEETQYF
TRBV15	CATSRGAELLTNEKLFF
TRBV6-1	CASSVWGSYEQYF
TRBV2	CASSGPTRDETQYF
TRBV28	CASSLPGWGAEGDTQYF
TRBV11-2	CATQAGGKDYNEQFF
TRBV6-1	CASSRDSYANYGYTF
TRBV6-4	CASTYRDRGLNYGYTF